This entry concerns a single TCR beta chain. The sample comes from a study of blood T cell repertoires in COVID-19. The CDR3 contains 13 residues. Trimming left V 6 bases short and J 1 base short, with 9 bases between. Per the germline V gene, CDR1 is MDHEN and CDR2 is SYDVKM. Those enrolled, adults aged 18 to 89 years, came from fewer than 25 US areas. Sequencing was performed with immunoSEQ multiplex PCR; in TCRdb, only in-frame clones are kept and a portion is missing. The data show about 320,000 clones, around nine tenths seen once. The sample taken for sequencing was PBMCs or T cells enriched from blood (not recorded which). The rearrangement joins TRBV28 to TRBJ1-2; D unresolved. The sequence was obtained from a man in his fifties or sixties who had recovered from COVID-19. DNA of the CDR3: TGTGCCAGCAGGATCGGGGTTAACTATGGCTACACCTTC. Translated: CASRIGVNYGYTF.